The 27 T cell receptor beta chains given below trace back to one sample, sequenced in a study of shared clonotypes between healthy human individuals. Method: immunoSEQ multiplex PCR; TCRdb's copy keeps in-frame clones and lacks some. The top ten hold around 2% of the sample, which has about 680,000 clones, around 73% seen once. The sequencing input was memory CD4+ T cells sorted from blood. Subset defined: CD45RA-negative fraction. All receptors derive from a woman in her twenties or thirties in good health.

CDR3 sequence reads: CASSQERTRTRSYGYTF. The CDR3 bases are TGTGCCAGCAGCCAAGAAAGGACCAGGACGAGGAGCTATGGCTACACCTTC. The chain is built from TRBV4-2 and TRBJ1-2; no clear D gene. This CDR3 is built from 17 residues. CDR1 is LGHNA, CDR2 YNFKEQ, per germline. The germline V and J ends were trimmed by 0 bases and 4 bases, with 18 bases remaining between them.

The genes are TRBV18 and TRBJ2-7, with 7 positions matching TRBD2. This CDR3 is 15 amino acids long. The trim removed 0 bases at V and 2 bases at J, leaving 4 bases unmatched. The germline CDR1 and CDR2 sequences are KGHSH and LQKENI. CDR3 sequence reads: CASSPPGGSPYEQYF. Here the CDR3 DNA reads TGTGCCAGCTCACCACCTGGCGGGAGCCCCTACGAGCAGTACTTC.

The genes are TRBV7-9 and TRBJ2-3; a possible D gene is TRBD1 (5 bases). The CDR3 extends over 16 amino acids. Germline CDR1 is SEHNR and CDR2 is FQNEAQ (reference sequence). The V end was cut by 5 bases, the J end by 0 bases, with 15 bases between. The CDR3 spells CASSPRTGLSTDTQYF. Written as DNA, the CDR3 is TGTGCCAGCAGCCCCCGCACAGGTCTTAGCACAGATACGCAGTATTTT.

The V call is TRBV6-5, the J call TRBJ1-2; D perhaps matches TRBD1 (5 bases). The CDR3 contains 13 residues. Trimming shortened V by 4 bases and J by 4 bases, and 10 bases separated the two germline ends. The V gene's germline CDR1 is MNHEY and CDR2 SVGAGI. The CDR3 DNA sequence: TGTGCCAGCAGTTTACAGGAGGCCTATGGCTACACCTTC. This translates into CASSLQEAYGYTF.

The CDR3 protein is CASNLGHAINYGYTF. DNA for the CDR3: TGTGCCAGCAACCTCGGACACGCCATTAACTATGGCTACACCTTC. The gene calls are TRBV28 and TRBJ1-2; D perhaps matches TRBD1 (5 bases). Trimming took off 7 bases at V and 1 base at J, with 16 bases between the two ends. CDR3 length: 15 amino acids. Looked up from germline, CDR1 is MDHEN and CDR2 is SYDVKM.

As to this clone: This same CDR3 is encoded by further DNA sequences in the sample. The chain recombines TRBV7-9 with TRBJ1-2; no definite D call. The CDR3 is 12 residues long. Trimming took 4 bases from V and 0 from J, leaving 3 bases between them. The V gene's germline CDR1 is SEHNR and CDR2 FQNEAQ (reference sequence). For the CDR3, the DNA is TGTGCCAGCAGCTCCTCTAACTATGGCTACACCTTC. Its translation is CASSSSNYGYTF. The complete variable domain, with remaining parts taken from reference TRBV7-9 and TRBJ1-2, reads DTGVSQNPRHKITKRGQNVTFRCDPISEHNRLYWYRQTLGQGPEFLTYFQNEAQLEKSRLLSDRFSAERPKGSFSTLEIQRTEQGDSAMYLCASSSSNYGYTFGSGTRLTVV.

This clone showed up just a few times. This chain joins TRBV5-1 and TRBJ1-2, with D possibly matching TRBD1 (6 bases). Between the trimmed V and J ends, which lost 0 bases and 7 bases, there was a span of 16 bases. This CDR3 has 15 amino acids. The germline V gene encodes CDR1 SGHRS and CDR2 YFSETQ. CDR3 sequence (DNA): TGCGCCAGCAGCTTGGAACAGGGAGGGCTTCGTGGCTACACCTTC. It codes for CASSLEQGGLRGYTF.

The V gene is TRBV28, the J gene TRBJ1-5; 9 positions match TRBD1. The CDR3 has 14 residues. V lost 5 bases, J lost 7 bases, and 6 bases stayed unmatched. Germline values: CDR1 MDHEN, CDR2 SYDVKM. The CDR3 DNA reads TGTGCCAGCAGTATACAGGGGGCAGGGCAGCCCCAGCATTTT. Translating gives CASSIQGAGQPQHF.

The V call is TRBV7-3, the J call TRBJ1-1, with TRBD1 as a possible D gene (6 bases). V shed 4 bases and J shed 1 base, with 10 bases lying between them. The CDR3 runs 14 residues. CDR1 SGHTA and CDR2 FQGTGA come from the germline V gene. The CDR3 bases are TGTGCCAGCAGCTCGACAGGCCAGAACACTGAAGCTTTCTTT. It yields the protein CASSSTGQNTEAFF.

The chain employs TRBV5-1 and TRBJ2-7, with 15 positions matching TRBD2. Germline trimming cut 6 bases from V and 7 bases from J; bases unmatched to any gene: 14. CDR1 SGHRS and CDR2 YFSETQ come from the germline V gene. CDR3 length: 17 amino acids. In nucleotides, the CDR3 is TGCGCCAGCAACTCCGGCTCAAGGACTAGCGGGAGGGGAGAGCAGTACTTC. It is translated as CASNSGSRTSGRGEQYF. Complete variable domain (other parts from reference TRBV5-1 and TRBJ2-7): KAGVTQTPRYLIKTRGQQVTLSCSPISGHRSVSWYQQTPGQGLQFLFEYFSETQRNKGNFPGRFSGRQFSNSRSEMNVSTLELGDSALYLCASNSGSRTSGRGEQYFGPGTRLTVT.

The chain is built from TRBV30 and TRBJ1-2; no firm D call. V was pared by 3 bases and J by 1 base, with 15 bases between. The CDR3 extends over 15 amino acids. Germline loops: CDR1 GTSNPN, CDR2 SVGIG (reference sequence). The CDR3 reads CAWSGVISNNYGYTF. The CDR3, as DNA: TGTGCCTGGAGCGGGGTTATTAGCAATAACTATGGCTACACCTTC. The complete variable domain, with remaining parts taken from reference TRBV30 and TRBJ1-2, reads SQTIHQWPATLVQPVGSPLSLECTVEGTSNPNLYWYRQAAGRGLQLLFYSVGIGQISSEVPQNLSASRPQDRQFILSSKKLLLSDSGFYLCAWSGVISNNYGYTFGSGTRLTVV.

The chain is built from TRBV18 and TRBJ1-3; 7 positions match TRBD1. V lost 2 bases, J lost 6 bases, and 10 bases stayed unmatched. There are 16 residues in the CDR3. Germline V gives CDR1 KGHSH, CDR2 LQKENI. The CDR3 nucleotides read TGTGCCAGCTCACCATCGATCGGGACAGCGTTAAACACCATATATTTT. Translated: CASSPSIGTALNTIYF.

The V call is TRBV28, the J call TRBJ1-1; 10 nucleotides line up with TRBD1. V gave up 5 bases and J gave up 10 bases; unmatched junction bases: 10. The CDR3 contains 14 residues. The V gene's germline CDR1 is MDHEN and CDR2 SYDVKM. CDR3 loop: CASSTGQGFGVAFF. The DNA for the CDR3 is TGTGCCAGCAGTACGGGACAGGGGTTTGGAGTAGCTTTCTTT.

This clone came up a few times. CDR3 in amino acids: CASSLTNRGHNEQFF. The CDR3 nucleotides are TGTGCCAGCAGTCTTACAAACCGAGGACACAATGAGCAGTTCTTC. This chain uses TRBV7-9 with TRBJ2-1; D ambiguous. Looked up from germline, CDR1 is SEHNR and CDR2 is FQNEAQ (reference sequence). The length of the CDR3 is 15 residues. Deletions cut 6 bases from V and 5 bases from J, with 17 bases between.

The CDR3: CASGPNFSIGEQFF. The DNA of the CDR3 is TGTGCCAGTGGCCCCAACTTCTCGATTGGTGAGCAGTTCTTC. The chain combines TRBV19 with TRBJ2-1, with D unclear. In germline, CDR1 is LNHDA, CDR2 SQIVND (reference sequence). Trimming stripped 8 bases from V and 9 bases from J, with 20 bases between. This CDR3 is built from 14 residues.

The chain combines TRBV30 with TRBJ2-7, with 9 bases aligning to TRBD2. V was clipped by 7 bases and J by 6 bases; unmatched bases: 19. The CDR3 is 16 amino acids. Looked up from germline, CDR1 is GTSNPN and CDR2 is SVGIG (reference sequence). CDR3 protein: CAYRGLRREGRVEQYF. CDR3 in DNA: TGTGCCTACAGGGGATTGAGGCGGGAGGGCCGAGTCGAGCAGTACTTC.

The V and J genes are TRBV28 and TRBJ2-1, with TRBD2 identical over 9 bases. The V gene end was trimmed by 9 bases and the J gene end by 2 bases; junction bases not matched to a gene: 5. The CDR3 sequence is 14 residues long. Germline V CDR1 and CDR2: MDHEN, SYDVKM. This chain's CDR3 is CASSGTSPYNEQFF. The CDR3 DNA sequence: TGTGCCAGTTCCGGGACTAGCCCCTACAATGAGCAGTTCTTC.

The chain uses TRBV6-1 and TRBJ2-7, with 8 bases fitting TRBD2. The germline CDR1 and CDR2 sequences are MNHNS and SASEGT. The CDR3 has 15 amino acids. Trimming removed 6 bases from V and 3 bases from J; junction bases left unmatched: 10. CDR3 sequence reads: CASRPNSGMFYEQYF. The CDR3 DNA reads as TGTGCCAGCAGACCTAATAGCGGGATGTTCTACGAGCAGTACTTC.

As concerns this clone: In the same sample, other DNA sequences code for this CDR3. The gene calls are TRBV7-9 and TRBJ2-7; D not resolved. The germline V and J ends were trimmed by 1 base and 2 bases, with 3 bases remaining between them. The V gene's germline CDR1 is SEHNR and CDR2 FQNEAQ (reference sequence). The length of the CDR3 is 12 residues. The CDR3 region has the DNA TGTGCCAGCAGCTTAGATCCCTACGAGCAGTACTTC. Translated, it gives CASSLDPYEQYF.

The chain combines TRBV27 with TRBJ2-1, with 7 bases matching TRBD1. The CDR3 has 17 residues. Germline-derived CDR1 and CDR2 are MNHEY and SMNVEV (reference sequence). V gave up 5 bases and J gave up 4 bases; unmatched junction bases: 14. CDR3 sequence: CASSPRIRQGHYNEQFF. For the CDR3, the DNA is TGTGCCAGCAGTCCAAGGATACGACAGGGACATTACAATGAGCAGTTCTTC.

The chain couples TRBV28 to TRBJ1-5; a possible D gene is TRBD1 (5 bases). V was cut by 2 bases and J by 4 bases, with 15 bases left in between. There are 16 residues in the CDR3. Germline CDR1 is MDHEN and CDR2 is SYDVKM. CDR3 coding DNA: TGTGCCAGCAGTTTAGGTGACGGGGGGAAGAATCAGCCCCAGCATTTT. Its protein product is CASSLGDGGKNQPQHF. Full variable domain (outside the CDR3, taken from reference TRBV28 and TRBJ1-5): DVKVTQSSRYLVKRTGEKVFLECVQDMDHENMFWYRQDPGLGLRLIYFSYDVKMKEKGDIPEGYSVSREKKERFSLILESASTNQTSMYLCASSLGDGGKNQPQHFGDGTRLSIL.

The rearrangement uses TRBV28 and TRBJ2-4; 12 nucleotides line up with TRBD2. Germline V lookup: CDR1 MDHEN, CDR2 SYDVKM. After removal of 5 bases from V and 3 bases from J, the junction contained 8 bases not matched to a gene. This CDR3 spans 17 amino acids. Here the CDR3 DNA reads TGTGCCAGCAGTCCCCCGACTAGCGGGAGAGTCAAAAACATTCAGTACTTC. It is translated as CASSPPTSGRVKNIQYF. Drawing the rest from reference TRBV28 and TRBJ2-4, the complete variable domain is DVKVTQSSRYLVKRTGEKVFLECVQDMDHENMFWYRQDPGLGLRLIYFSYDVKMKEKGDIPEGYSVSREKKERFSLILESASTNQTSMYLCASSPPTSGRVKNIQYFGAGTRLSVL.

The chain links TRBV5-4 to TRBJ2-1, with D tentatively TRBD2 (5 bases). CDR1 SGHNT and CDR2 YYREEE come from the germline V gene (reference sequence). The CDR3 contains 15 residues. V shed 0 bases and J shed 5 bases, with 12 bases lying between them. The CDR3 spells CASSLVSSHDNEQFF. Here the CDR3 DNA reads TGTGCCAGCAGCTTGGTCTCTAGCCATGACAATGAGCAGTTCTTC.

V usage is TRBV4-1 and J usage is TRBJ1-1; D gene unclear. CDR3 size: 12 residues. Trimming shortened V by 2 bases and J by 8 bases, and 9 bases separated the two germline ends. Germline assignment: CDR1 MGHRA and CDR2 YSYEKL. CDR3 amino acids: CASSQPSLEAFF. In DNA form, the CDR3 reads TGCGCCAGCAGCCAACCCTCGCTAGAAGCTTTCTTT.

The rearrangement uses TRBV19 and TRBJ2-2, with D perhaps given as TRBD1 or TRBD2 (5 bases each). This CDR3 is 14 amino acids long. Germline CDR1 reads LNHDA; CDR2 reads SQIVND (reference sequence). With 6 bases removed from V and 3 bases from J, the gap between germline ends came to 11 bases. The CDR3 coding sequence is TGTGCCAGTAGAAGAGGGGTAGACACCGGGGAGCTGTTTTTT. Its protein product is CASRRGVDTGELFF.

This chain connects TRBV27 to TRBJ2-1; TRBD2 matches at 7 bases. Germline V gene sequence: CDR1 MNHEY, CDR2 SMNVEV (reference sequence). CDR3 length: 15 residues. J was trimmed by 1 base and V by 0 bases; bases with no gene match: 0. The CDR3 DNA follows: TGTGCCAGCAGTTTATCACTAGCGTCCTACAATGAGCAGTTCTTC. It encodes CASSLSLASYNEQFF.

This clone was seen a handful of times. The V gene is TRBV19, the J gene TRBJ1-2, with 9 bases lining up with TRBD1. CDR1 is LNHDA, CDR2 SQIVND, per germline (reference sequence). V gave up 5 bases and J gave up 4 bases; unmatched junction bases: 8. The length of the CDR3 is 15 residues. In nucleotides, the CDR3 is TGTGCCAGTAGTCCTTCTACAGGGGGCGTCTATGGCTACACCTTC. Its protein is CASSPSTGGVYGYTF.